This paragraph covers one T cell receptor (beta chain) sequence. The source of the sample is a study of shared clonotypes between healthy human individuals. Genomic DNA (from each subset) was split evenly across several immunoSEQ plates. The repertoire was sequenced with immunoSEQ multiplex PCR; TCRdb's copy has only in-frame clones and lacks some. The profile shows 800,000 or so clones, about 96% of them singletons. Naive CD8 cells comprised CD45RO-negative, CCR7-positively selected cells, excluding terminally differentiated effector memory CD45RA+ cells. CDR1 is SGHNT and CDR2 is YYREEE in the germline V gene (reference sequence). CDR3 length: 16 residues. V was shortened by 0 bases and J by 2 bases, with 14 bases between the two germline ends.

This receptor was taken from a man younger than 40 in good health. The sequenced sample consisted of naive CD8+ T cells sorted from blood. The chain is built from TRBV5-4 and TRBJ2-5; D is possibly TRBD1 or TRBD2 (5 bases each). CDR3 residues: CASSLDRGARQETQYF. DNA for the CDR3: TGTGCCAGCAGCTTGGATAGGGGAGCTCGACAAGAGACCCAGTACTTC.